This T cell receptor beta chain comes out of a study of beta chain features in type 1 diabetes. Study as a whole: Healthy donors and patients showed comparable age, gender and cell yields. Findings and caveats of the study: Shorter TCRB CDR3s, moderately but significantly so, marked every one of the four CD4+ subsets in Type 1 diabetes patients.

Since all of the isolated RNA was reverse transcribed, expressed TCRB transcripts were what got sequenced. Some clones are missing from TCRdb's copy, which holds only in-frame ones; the method was immunoSEQ multiplex PCR. This table has around 130,000 clones, roughly 10% appearing once. V lost 9 bases, J lost 2 bases, and 8 bases lay in between. CDR3 length equals 12 residues. Looked up from germline, CDR1 is LNHDA and CDR2 is SQIVND (reference sequence). On this clone: Its specificity is not known.

Cells sorted by CD45RO/CCR7/CD25/CD127/CD95/CD27 comprised CD4+ naive, central memory, regulatory and stem cell-like memory cells. The chain recombines TRBV19 with TRBJ2-1, with D possibly TRBD2 on 5 matching bases. Sequenced: central memory CD4+ T cells from blood. This sequence originates from a man aged 25 to 40 with type 1 diabetes. Written as DNA, the CDR3 is TGTGCCAGCGGGGAAGCCTACAATGAGCAGTTCTTC. As protein: CASGEAYNEQFF.